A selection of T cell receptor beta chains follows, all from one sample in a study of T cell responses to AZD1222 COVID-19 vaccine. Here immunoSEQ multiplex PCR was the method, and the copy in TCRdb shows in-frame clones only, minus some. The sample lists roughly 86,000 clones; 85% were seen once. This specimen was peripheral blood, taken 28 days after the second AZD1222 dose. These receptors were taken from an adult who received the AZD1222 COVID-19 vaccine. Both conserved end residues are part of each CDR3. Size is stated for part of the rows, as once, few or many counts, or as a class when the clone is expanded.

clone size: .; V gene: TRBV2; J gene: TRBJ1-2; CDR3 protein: CASRRTPLTGGYTF
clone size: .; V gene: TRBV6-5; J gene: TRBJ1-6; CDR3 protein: CASSSGFSPLHF
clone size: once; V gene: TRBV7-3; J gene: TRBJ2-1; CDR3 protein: CASSLRGAGDYNEQFF
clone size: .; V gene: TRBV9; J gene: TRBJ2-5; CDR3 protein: CASSAGDGSQETQYF
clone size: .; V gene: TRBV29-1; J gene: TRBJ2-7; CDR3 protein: CSAGTGLYEQYF
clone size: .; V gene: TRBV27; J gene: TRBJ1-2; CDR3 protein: CASSLEPSYGYTF
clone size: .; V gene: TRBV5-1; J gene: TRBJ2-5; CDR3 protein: CASSYYTGKEETQYF
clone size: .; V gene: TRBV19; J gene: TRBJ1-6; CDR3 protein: CASSIGQVNSPLHF
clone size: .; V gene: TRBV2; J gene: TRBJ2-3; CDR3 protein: CASSARTETDTQYF
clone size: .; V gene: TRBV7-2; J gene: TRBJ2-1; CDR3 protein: CASSLEYEQFF
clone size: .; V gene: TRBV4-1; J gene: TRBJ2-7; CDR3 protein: CASSYTGQGYEQYF
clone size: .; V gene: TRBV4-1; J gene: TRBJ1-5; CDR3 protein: CASSQNSGYQPQHF
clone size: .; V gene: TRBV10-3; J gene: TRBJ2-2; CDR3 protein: CAIGKSGGVNTGELFF
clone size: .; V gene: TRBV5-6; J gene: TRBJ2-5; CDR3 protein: CASSWRTGGTETQYF
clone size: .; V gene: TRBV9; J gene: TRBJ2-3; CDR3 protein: CASSATGTSGTDTQYF
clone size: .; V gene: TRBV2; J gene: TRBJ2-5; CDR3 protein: CASNPDMGETQYF
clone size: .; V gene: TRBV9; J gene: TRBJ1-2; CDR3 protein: CASSSGGSHGYTF
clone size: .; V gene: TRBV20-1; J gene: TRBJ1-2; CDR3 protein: CSASRQRSGYGYTF